The clone carrying this T cell receptor (beta chain) was found once. The repertoire was sequenced with immunoSEQ multiplex PCR; TCRdb's copy has only in-frame clones and lacks some. The profile shows around 100,000 clones, approximately 96% of them singletons. This entry is derived from a study of technical replicates of blood from a few donors. Trimming removed 5 bases at V and 0 bases at J, with 8 bases between. Germline CDR1 MDHEN, CDR2 SYDVKM. This CDR3 has 14 residues. The chain couples TRBV28 to TRBJ1-3; D might be TRBD1 (5 bases). Input material: T cells isolated from PBMCs. The TCR comes from a human donor in good health. CDR3 bases: TGTGCCAGCAGTGAGCAGGGCTCTGGAAACACCATATATTTT. This codes for CASSEQGSGNTIYF.